In this sample, the clone carrying this T cell receptor beta chain turned up a few times. A read error may account for a junction end that differs from germline. The source of the sample is a study of T cells in Graves' hyperthyroidism and ophthalmopathy. The CDR3 extends over 13 amino acids. Authors of the study amplified TCR beta CDR3 regions from RNA transcripts. A first-round RT-PCR of the TCR CDR3 used the HTBI primer set. TCRdb reprocessed the multiplex PCR reads via MiXCR and lists one record per CDR3 protein. The sample consists of fewer than 550,000 distinct CDR3 sequences, 15% to 18% of them appearing once.

The sequence came from a woman between 18 and 29 years old with Graves' hyperthyroidism. The chain uses TRBV12-3 or TRBV12-4 and TRBJ1-6, with D uncertain. The material sequenced was blood. The CDR3: CASSLKTNSTLHF. CDR3 coding DNA: TGTGCCAGCAGTTTAAAGACCAATTCAACCCTCCACTTT.